Sequencing of this T cell receptor beta chain was carried out in a study of T cell repertoires in cytomegalovirus infection. Study as a whole: As its CMV epitopes, the study selected recently identified HLA-C-restricted and well-studied HLA-B-restricted targets. Based on public TCR beta signatures, there were indications of CMV infection and of a matching HLA type. Study-wide results and caveats: There were carriers of CMV plus the relevant HLA, and cumulative public TCR beta family frequency identified them.

With 6 bases removed from V and 2 bases from J, the gap between germline ends came to 14 bases. Germline CDR1 MNHNS, CDR2 SASEGT. This CDR3 region has 15 residues. Concerning this clonotype itself: Its antigen is unidentified.

MiXCR, run by TCRdb on the reads, gives a single entry per CDR3 protein. The sample has 640,000 or so distinct CDR3 sequences; around a third are singletons. V is TRBV6-1 and J is TRBJ1-3; D not certain. The sample here was cultured PBMCs, taken from culture after CMV antigen stimulation. The TCR was taken from a human donor in good health (CMV status not recorded). Some clones in this sample may be carry-over from other donors' samples. The CDR3 DNA reads TGTGCCAGCAGCCCGGGAACCTGGACTGGAAACACCATATATTTT. Protein: CASSPGTWTGNTIYF.